This TCR beta chain was sequenced during a study of blood T cell repertoires in COVID-19. The germline V gene encodes CDR1 LGHNT and CDR2 FRNRAP. The CDR3 extends over 13 amino acids. The ends were cut back, 3 bases at V and 4 bases at J, with 6 bases in the middle. Repertoires were generated with immunoSEQ multiplex PCR, while TCRdb's copy carries only in-frame clones and drops some. The table has over 95,000 clones, 80% to 90% seen once. The clonotype originates from a woman aged 45-65 years with acute or convalescent COVID-19. The specimen sequenced was peripheral blood. This chain connects TRBV12-5 to TRBJ2-2; D unclear. The CDR3 DNA is TGTGCTAGTGGTTTAACTGCCACCGGGGAGCTGTTTTTT. It translates to CASGLTATGELFF. Full variable domain (outside the CDR3, taken from reference TRBV12-5 and TRBJ2-2): DARVTQTPRHKVTEMGQEVTMRCQPILGHNTVFWYRQTMMQGLELLAYFRNRAPLDDSGMPKDRFSAEMPDATLATLKIQPSEPRDSAVYFCASGLTATGELFFGEGSRLTVL.